These 12 T cell receptor beta chains share one sample of origin, sequenced in a study of blood T cells in healthy people across ages. Sample-barcoded 5' priming and a J-beta primer mix drove a second PCR of 7 to 11 cycles. TCRdb called the 5' RACE reads again in MiXCR, with one record for every CDR3 protein. The sample holds about 900,000 distinct CDR3 sequences, around 68% seen once. The sample consisted of blood. The receptors stem from a man aged 25-40 years in good health.

This sequence joins TRBV29-1 and TRBJ2-1; no clear D gene. With 4 bases removed from V and 4 bases from J, the gap between germline ends came to 14 bases. Germline CDR1 and CDR2: SQVTM and ANQGSEA. The CDR3 contains 14 residues. CDR3 in amino acids: CSVVQVDGYNEQFF. CDR3 in DNA: TGCAGCGTTGTTCAGGTCGACGGATACAATGAGCAGTTCTTC.

This clonotype appeared many times. This chain joins TRBV29-1 and TRBJ2-7, with D perhaps matching TRBD1 (6 bases). CDR3 length equals 16 residues. Germline V gene data show CDR1 as SQVTM and CDR2 as ANQGSEA. The V end lost 4 bases, the J end lost 3 bases, and 22 bases lay between the germline ends. The CDR3 is CSVAWRSLKQGYEQYF. CDR3 DNA: TGCAGCGTTGCATGGCGGAGCCTGAAACAGGGCTACGAGCAGTACTTC.

This clonotype was seen only a few times. The chain uses TRBV9 and TRBJ2-5; TRBD1 is a possible D gene (6 bases). The V end was cut by 3 bases, the J end by 5 bases, with 14 bases between. This CDR3 is built from 14 residues. Germline assignment: CDR1 SGDLS and CDR2 YYNGEE. CDR3 sequence (DNA): TGTGCCAGCAGCGAACAGGGATATCGGGAGACCCAGTACTTC. Translating it yields CASSEQGYRETQYF.

This clonotype has a count of ten or more. The rearrangement joins TRBV27 to TRBJ2-7, with no clear D. Germline CDR1 and CDR2: MNHEY and SMNVEV (reference sequence). Trimming removed 2 bases from V and 3 bases from J, with 11 bases in between. The CDR3 extends over 14 amino acids. In DNA, the CDR3 is TGTGCCAGCAGTTTAATGGACGGCTACTACGAGCAGTACTTC. It is translated as CASSLMDGYYEQYF.

V usage is TRBV30 and J usage is TRBJ2-4; D is unresolved. The DNA end lines up better with TRBJ2-7; the J call may be wrong. Germline V gene sequence: CDR1 GTSNPN, CDR2 SVGIG (reference sequence). CDR3 length: 12 residues. CDR3 coding DNA: TGTGCCTTAGGACCCAGCTCCTACGAGCAGTACTTC. This encodes CALGPSSYEQYF.

Points on this clonotype: One junction end does not reproduce the germline sequence, and a read error may be involved. The chain joins TRBV6-1 to TRBJ2-4; 7 bases fit TRBD2. The better agreement between TRBJ2-7 and the DNA end casts doubt on the J call. Per the germline V gene, CDR1 is MNHNS and CDR2 is SASEGT. This CDR3 contains 16 residues. CDR3 region: CAGSPKLGLAEPEQYF. CDR3 coding DNA: TGTGCCGGCAGTCCAAAGCTCGGGCTAGCGGAACCCGAGCAGTACTTC.

There are a few counts of this clonotype. The chain joins TRBV4-3 to TRBJ2-7; D unresolved. This CDR3 spans 12 amino acids. Trimming removed 0 bases at V and 5 bases at J, with 5 bases between. From germline, CDR1 is LGHNA and CDR2 YSLEER. The CDR3 is CASSQEGHEQYF. The CDR3, as DNA: TGCGCCAGCAGCCAAGAAGGCCACGAGCAGTACTTC.

The CDR3 coding sequence is TGTGCCAGCAGCTTAACAGGCCGCACAGATACGCAGTATTTT. Translated: CASSLTGRTDTQYF. This rearrangement joins TRBV11-3 to TRBJ2-3, with D possibly matching TRBD1 (5 bases). The CDR3 sequence is 14 residues long. Germline values: CDR1 SGHNT, CDR2 YENEEA. The germline V and J ends were trimmed by 2 bases and 1 base, with 7 bases remaining between them.

As for this clonotype: This may be a read error: a much more frequent sequence differs by one nucleotide. The chain couples TRBV12-3 or TRBV12-4 to TRBJ2-1, with D unresolved. The CDR3 loop spans 12 amino acids. V was trimmed by 4 bases and J by 11 bases, leaving 12 bases between them. The DNA of the CDR3 is TGTGCCAGCAGTTCCTACAAGGATAAGCAGTTCTTC. Translation: CASSSYKDKQFF.

The V call is TRBV6-2 or TRBV6-3, the J call TRBJ1-2, with 9 bases lining up with TRBD1. The V segment lost 8 bases and the J segment 8 bases; nucleotides outside the gene matches: 9. CDR1 is MNHEY, CDR2 SVGEGT, per germline. The CDR3 runs 13 residues. The CDR3 coding sequence is TGTGCCAGCCTACGGACAGGGGTAGGAGGCTACACCTTC. The encoded protein is CASLRTGVGGYTF.

This chain uses TRBV20-1 with TRBJ2-7; possibly TRBD1 or TRBD2 for D (7 bases each). CDR3 length: 12 residues. Per the germline V gene, CDR1 is DFQATT and CDR2 is SNEGSKA (reference sequence). The V gene lost 8 bases and the J gene lost 3 bases, with 14 bases spanning the gap. In nucleotides, the CDR3 is TGCAGTCTCAGGGGGGGGTACTACGAGCAGTACTTC. Its translation is CSLRGGYYEQYF.

The chain is built from TRBV20-1 and TRBJ2-1; 8 nucleotides agree with TRBD2. V was clipped by 6 bases and J by 13 bases; unmatched bases: 20. The CDR3 loop spans 15 amino acids. CDR1 DFQATT and CDR2 SNEGSKA come from the germline V gene (reference sequence). DNA for the CDR3: TGCAGTGCCCACACTCTAGCGGGTGCAAAAGAGACCCAGTTCTTC. Protein product: CSAHTLAGAKETQFF.